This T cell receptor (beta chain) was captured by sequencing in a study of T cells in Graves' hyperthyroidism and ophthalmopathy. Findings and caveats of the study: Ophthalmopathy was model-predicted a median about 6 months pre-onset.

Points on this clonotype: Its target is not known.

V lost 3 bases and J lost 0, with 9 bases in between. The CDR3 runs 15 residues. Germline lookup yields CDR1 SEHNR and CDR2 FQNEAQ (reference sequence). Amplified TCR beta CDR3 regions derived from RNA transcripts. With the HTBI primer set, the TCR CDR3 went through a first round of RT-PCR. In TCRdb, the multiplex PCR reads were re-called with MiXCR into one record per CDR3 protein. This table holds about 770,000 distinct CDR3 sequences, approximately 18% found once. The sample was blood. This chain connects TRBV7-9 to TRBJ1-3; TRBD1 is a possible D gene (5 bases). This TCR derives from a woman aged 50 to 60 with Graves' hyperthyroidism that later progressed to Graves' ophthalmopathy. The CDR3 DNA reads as TGTGCCAGCAGCTTCCCGACAGCCTCTGGAAACACCATATATTTT. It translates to CASSFPTASGNTIYF.